Shown below are 4 T cell receptor beta chains from a single sample sequenced in a study of blood T cell repertoires in COVID-19. The assay was immunoSEQ multiplex PCR, and TCRdb's table has in-frame clones only and misses some. The profile covers about 47,000 clones, with approximately 84% appearing a single time and around 2.3% taken by the ten largest. Input material: peripheral blood. These receptor sequences come from a man in his fifties or sixties with acute or convalescent COVID-19.

The genes are TRBV28 and TRBJ1-6, with 7 bases identical to TRBD1. Trimming cost V 3 bases and J 8 bases; bases outside gene matches: 10. The CDR3 consists of 16 residues. Germline CDR1 reads MDHEN; CDR2 reads SYDVKM. Written as DNA, the CDR3 is TGTGCCAGCAGTTTCTCCCAAGGGGGCGCGTATTCACCCCTCCACTTT. Translated: CASSFSQGGAYSPLHF. Full variable domain (remainder filled in from reference TRBV28 and TRBJ1-6): DVKVTQSSRYLVKRTGEKVFLECVQDMDHENMFWYRQDPGLGLRLIYFSYDVKMKEKGDIPEGYSVSREKKERFSLILESASTNQTSMYLCASSFSQGGAYSPLHFGNGTRLTVT.

This clone is medium-sized by share. The chain is built from TRBV5-6 and TRBJ2-5; the match to TRBD2 covers 8 bases. This CDR3 is 14 amino acids long. In germline, CDR1 is SGHDT, CDR2 YYEEEE. V gave up 4 bases and J gave up 6 bases; unmatched junction bases: 8. The CDR3 coding sequence is TGTGCCAGCAGCGACCAGGGACTAGGAAAGACCCAGTACTTC. Its protein is CASSDQGLGKTQYF.

This chain connects TRBV30 to TRBJ1-2, with 7 bases lining up with TRBD1. The CDR3 contains 13 residues. Per the germline V gene, CDR1 is GTSNPN and CDR2 is SVGIG (reference sequence). Trimming cost V 4 bases and J 1 base; bases outside gene matches: 3. The CDR3 protein is CAWNRGFNYGYTF. CDR3 bases: TGTGCCTGGAACAGGGGTTTTAACTATGGCTACACCTTC. The full variable domain, rest sourced from reference TRBV30 and TRBJ1-2, is SQTIHQWPATLVQPVGSPLSLECTVEGTSNPNLYWYRQAAGRGLQLLFYSVGIGQISSEVPQNLSASRPQDRQFILSSKKLLLSDSGFYLCAWNRGFNYGYTFGSGTRLTVV.

This clone was picked up one time. J is TRBJ2-2 and V is TRBV5-1; maybe TRBD1 (5 bases). CDR1 is SGHRS, CDR2 YFSETQ, per germline. This CDR3 is 15 amino acids long. Deletions cut 4 bases from V and 1 base from J, with 11 bases between. The CDR3 reads CASSQGIGNTGELFF. The CDR3 DNA reads TGCGCCAGCAGCCAGGGAATCGGGAACACCGGGGAGCTGTTTTTT.